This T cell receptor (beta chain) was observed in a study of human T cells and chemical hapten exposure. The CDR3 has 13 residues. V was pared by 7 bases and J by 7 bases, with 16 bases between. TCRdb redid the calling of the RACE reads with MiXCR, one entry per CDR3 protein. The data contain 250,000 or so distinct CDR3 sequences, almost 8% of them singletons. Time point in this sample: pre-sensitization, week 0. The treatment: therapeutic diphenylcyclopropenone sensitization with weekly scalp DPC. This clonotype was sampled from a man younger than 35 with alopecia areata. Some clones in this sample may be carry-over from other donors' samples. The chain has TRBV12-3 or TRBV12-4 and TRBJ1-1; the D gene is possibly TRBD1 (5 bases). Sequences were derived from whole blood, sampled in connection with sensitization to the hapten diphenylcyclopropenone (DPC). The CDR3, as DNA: TGTGCCAGCACCGCCGTTAGGGGCCTTGAAGCTTTCTTT. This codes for CASTAVRGLEAFF.